This TCR beta chain derives from a study of blood T cell repertoires in COVID-19. Authors' processing steps: Amplification from reference gene primers served as the basis for estimated nucleated cell counts. Only in-frame clones appear in the TCRdb table, and some are missing; sequencing was by immunoSEQ multiplex PCR. V and J calls and clone size follow that table, whereas D and trimming were derived from the DNA. Found here are around 270,000 clones, about 87% of them singletons; the top ten hold roughly 3.9%. Trimming left V 1 base short and J 0 bases short, with 7 bases between. This CDR3 comprises 14 residues. Germline lookup yields CDR1 SGHKS and CDR2 YYEKEE (reference sequence).

The receptor comes from a man aged 60 to 69 who had recovered from COVID-19. Sequencing used peripheral blood. The chain couples TRBV5-5 to TRBJ1-2; D not resolved. The chain's CDR3 is CASSLTQANYGYTF. The CDR3 region has the DNA TGTGCCAGCAGCTTGACGCAGGCTAACTATGGCTACACCTTC.